This T cell receptor beta chain derives from a study of blood T cells in healthy people across ages. Germline V CDR1 and CDR2: DFQATT, SNEGSKA (reference sequence). Trimming shortened V by 5 bases and J by 3 bases, and 8 bases separated the two germline ends. This CDR3 comprises 12 residues. Peripheral blood was drawn, approximately 9.5 milliliters per donor. This clonotype turned up a few times. Its target is unknown. Regarding the study as a whole: Naive T cell percentage showed a strong correlation with TCR beta diversity. Age brought a roughly linear fall in TCR beta diversity measured per million T cells.

PCR was performed a second time for about 6 to 12 cycles using a sample-barcoded 5' primer and a J-beta primer mix. TCRdb ran MiXCR on the 5' RACE reads and lists one entry per CDR3 protein. The data contain 700,000 or so distinct CDR3 sequences, 22% of them singletons. What was sequenced was blood. The sequence was obtained from a man between 65 and 85 years old in good health. V and J are TRBV20-1 and TRBJ1-3; the D gene is possibly TRBD1 (5 bases). The DNA of the CDR3 is TGCAGTGCTGCAGGGATTGGAAACACCATATATTTT. It specifies CSAAGIGNTIYF.